The 28 T cell receptor beta chains below were found in one sample sequenced in a study of T cells in Graves' hyperthyroidism and ophthalmopathy (dated by TCRdb to between 2019 and 2020). Libraries were made using multiplex PCR. Sequencing instrument: Illumina HiSeq 2000. TCR beta CDR3 regions were amplified from RNA transcripts. For the first round of RT-PCR on the TCR CDR3, the HTBI primer set was used together with the Qiagen OneStep RT-PCR kit. TCRdb reprocessing: public reads trimmed at Q25 with fastp, clones called with MiXCR, in-frame beta chains kept. For every CDR3 protein sequence, its rows merge into one entry that carries the most common genes and DNA. The sample records about 640,000 distinct CDR3 sequences, over 40% of which are singletons. The ten biggest clones cover under 8.5% of the sample. The sample taken for sequencing was peripheral blood or thyroid tissue (not recorded which). These receptors all stem from an adult man with Graves' disease, either hyperthyroidism or ophthalmopathy (not recorded which).

This clonotype was detected many times. The rearrangement joins TRBV13 to TRBJ1-2; D perhaps matches TRBD1 (6 bases). The CDR3 covers 14 residues. Germline loops: CDR1 PRHDT, CDR2 FYEKMQ (reference sequence). V was pared by 2 bases and J by 4 bases, with 11 bases between. The CDR3 region is CASSLRQGSYGYTF. The CDR3 nucleotides are TGTGCCAGCAGCTTACGGCAGGGGTCCTATGGCTACACCTTC.

At least ten counts were recorded for this clonotype. This chain joins TRBV14 and TRBJ2-5; TRBD2 matches 7 bases. V dropped 4 bases and J dropped 5; count of bases not matched to a gene: 10. Germline V gives CDR1 SGHDN, CDR2 FVKESK. The CDR3 loop spans 15 amino acids. The CDR3 DNA reads TGTGCCAGCAGCCTAACGGCGGGAGTATGGGAGACCCAGTACTTC. Protein: CASSLTAGVWETQYF.

This chain uses TRBV6-2 or TRBV6-3 with TRBJ2-5; 10 positions match TRBD1. V lost 0 bases, J lost 4 bases, and 5 bases stayed unmatched. Per the germline V gene, CDR1 is MNHEY and CDR2 is SVGEGT. The CDR3 contains 16 residues. CDR3 DNA sequence: TGTGCCAGCAGTTACTCCGCCGGGACAGGGGCAGAGACCCAGTACTTC. Encoded protein: CASSYSAGTGAETQYF.

There are a few counts of this clonotype. The gene calls are TRBV9 and TRBJ2-2; D is unclear. V was trimmed by 4 bases and J by 0 bases, leaving 13 bases between them. In germline, CDR1 is SGDLS, CDR2 YYNGEE. The length of the CDR3 is 16 residues. This CDR3 is CASSSNPGTNTGELFF. For the CDR3, the DNA is TGTGCCAGCAGCAGCAACCCAGGAACGAACACCGGGGAGCTGTTTTTT.

V and J are TRBV25-1 and TRBJ1-5, with TRBD1 as a possible D gene (5 bases). CDR3 length: 16 residues. The ends were cut back, 3 bases at V and 1 base at J, with 13 bases in the middle. The V gene's germline CDR1 is MGHDK and CDR2 SYGVNS. The CDR3 here is CASSDADTLSNQPQHF. CDR3 coding DNA: TGTGCCAGCAGTGATGCGGACACGTTAAGCAATCAGCCCCAGCATTTT.

The chain carries TRBV9 and TRBJ1-2; D call uncertain. Germline CDR1 reads SGDLS; CDR2 reads YYNGEE. V gave up 3 bases and J gave up 4 bases, with 10 bases separating them. CDR3 length equals 13 residues. CDR3 nucleotide sequence: TGTGCCAGCAGCGGGCCGGTTGGCTATGGCTACACCTTC. Protein sequence: CASSGPVGYGYTF.

With regard to this clonotype: Relative to the germline gene, one junction end is altered; a read error may explain this. The chain employs TRBV15 and TRBJ1-2, with a weak D call TRBD1 (6 bases). Germline V gene data show CDR1 as LNHNV and CDR2 as YYDKDF (reference sequence). The CDR3 spans 11 residues. CDR3: CATKGVGTLLF. CDR3 coding DNA: TGTGCCACCAAGGGGGTCGGGACCCTCCTCTTC.

The gene calls are TRBV24-1 and TRBJ2-5; no clear D gene. Germline V gives CDR1 KGHDR, CDR2 SFDVKD. The CDR3 has 12 residues. Trimming pared 5 bases from V and 5 bases from J, leaving 8 bases between. The CDR3 DNA reads as TGTGCCACCAGTGGGGTAGGGGAGACCCAGTACTTC. Its translation: CATSGVGETQYF.

V gene TRBV2 combines with J gene TRBJ1-1, with TRBD1 identical over 8 bases. CDR3 length equals 15 residues. J gave up 1 base and V 7 bases, and 8 bases lay outside the gene matches. Germline-derived CDR1 and CDR2 are SNHLY and FYNNEI. The CDR3 loop is CASTFLTGENTEAFF. The CDR3 DNA sequence: TGTGCCAGCACGTTCTTGACAGGGGAGAACACTGAAGCTTTCTTT. The full variable domain, its missing parts supplied by reference TRBV2 and TRBJ1-1, is EPEVTQTPSHQVTQMGQEVILRCVPISNHLYFYWYRQILGQKVEFLVSFYNNEISEKSEIFDDQFSVERPDGSNFTLKIRSTKLEDSAMYFCASTFLTGENTEAFFGQGTRLTVV.

This chain uses TRBV7-8 with TRBJ1-5, with 7 bases aligning to TRBD1. This CDR3 has 14 residues. After removal of 3 bases from V and 9 bases from J, the junction contained 8 bases not matched to a gene. Germline V lookup: CDR1 SGHVS, CDR2 FQNEAQ. The CDR3 reads CASSFGTANRPQHF. The CDR3 DNA reads as TGTGCCAGCAGCTTCGGGACAGCGAATAGGCCCCAGCATTTT. Full variable domain (missing parts from reference TRBV7-8 and TRBJ1-5): GAGVSQSPRYKVAKRGQDVALRCDPISGHVSLFWYQQALGQGPEFLTYFQNEAQLDKSGLPSDRFFAERPEGSVSTLKIQRTQQEDSAVYLCASSFGTANRPQHFGDGTRLSIL.

This clonotype was picked up one time. The rearrangement joins TRBV5-1 to TRBJ1-2, with 7 positions matching TRBD1. This CDR3 region has 15 residues. Germline V gene lookup returns CDR1 SGHRS and CDR2 YFSETQ. The V segment lost 7 bases and the J segment 4 bases; nucleotides outside the gene matches: 13. CDR3 sequence (DNA): TGCGCCAGCGGCTCGGACCCGGGGGACAGCTATGGCTACACCTTC. It translates to CASGSDPGDSYGYTF.

Written as DNA, the CDR3 is TGTGCCAGCAGCCAAGTTAGATCCGGAGGAGGCTACTTC. This sequence encodes CASSQVRSGGGYF. The chain carries TRBV3-1 and TRBJ2-7; D possibly corresponds to TRBD2 (5 bases). V lost 1 base and J lost 13, with 17 bases in between. The CDR3 has 13 amino acids. Germline V gene data show CDR1 as LGHDT and CDR2 as YNNKEL (reference sequence).

This clonotype was recorded at least ten times. The V gene is TRBV29-1, the J gene TRBJ1-1; D might be TRBD1 (6 bases). CDR3 size: 14 residues. V lost 2 bases, J lost 0 bases, and 10 bases lay in between. The germline V gene has CDR1 SQVTM and CDR2 ANQGSEA. For the CDR3, the DNA is TGCAGCGTTGAACAGGGGATCATGAACACTGAAGCTTTCTTT. It translates to CSVEQGIMNTEAFF. The full variable domain, rest sourced from reference TRBV29-1 and TRBJ1-1, is SAVISQKPSRDICQRGTSLTIQCQVDSQVTMMFWYRQQPGQSLTLIATANQGSEATYESGFVIDKFPISRPNLTFSTLTVSNMSPEDSSIYLCSVEQGIMNTEAFFGQGTRLTVV.

The chain links TRBV7-9 to TRBJ1-2; weak D call: TRBD1 (6 bases). The CDR3 covers 13 residues. Trimming took off 3 bases at V and 7 bases at J, with 12 bases between the two ends. Germline V CDR1 and CDR2: SEHNR, FQNEAQ (reference sequence). The CDR3 spells CASSLPQGPGYTF. The CDR3 nucleotides read TGTGCCAGCAGCTTGCCCCAGGGGCCTGGCTACACCTTC.

Remarks on this clonotype: One end of the junction varies from germline; a read error may be responsible. The chain employs TRBV12-3 or TRBV12-4 and TRBJ1-3, with D maybe TRBD1 (5 bases). The CDR3 is made up of 15 amino acids. The CDR3 sequence: CASSLGPSSGDTIYF. CDR3 nucleotide sequence: TGTGCCAGCAGTTTGGGACCGAGCTCTGGAGACACCATATATTTT.

The chain joins TRBV20-1 to TRBJ2-7; tentatively, D is TRBD1 (6 bases). The CDR3 length is 14 residues. Trimming removed 6 bases at V and 4 bases at J, with 19 bases between. Germline CDR1 and CDR2: DFQATT and SNEGSKA (reference sequence). The CDR3 coding sequence is TGCAGTGCCCGGCCGGCAGGGGATATGTACGAGCAGTACTTC. Amino acids: CSARPAGDMYEQYF.

In this sample, this clonotype turned up a few times. This chain joins TRBV27 and TRBJ1-6, with unresolved D. CDR1 and CDR2 from the germline V gene are MNHEY and SMNVEV (reference sequence). This CDR3 has 12 residues. Trimming took off 6 bases at V and 6 bases at J, with 6 bases between the two ends. The CDR3 region is CASRESNSPLHF. CDR3 nucleotides: TGTGCCAGCAGGGAGAGTAATTCACCCCTCCACTTT.

This clonotype appeared many times. The rearrangement joins TRBV3-1 to TRBJ2-7, with TRBD2 matching over 7 bases. The V and J ends lost 8 bases and 4 bases, in that order; junction bases with no gene match: 2. The CDR3 spans 11 residues. Germline CDR1 and CDR2: LGHDT and YNNKEL (reference sequence). CDR3 region: CASGREYEQYF. The CDR3 nucleotides are TGTGCCAGCGGGAGGGAGTACGAGCAGTACTTC.

This clonotype showed up many times. The junction departs from germline at one end; a sequencing error may be responsible. This chain joins TRBV2 and TRBJ1-1; D is unclear. This CDR3 is built from 13 residues. Germline V CDR1 and CDR2: SNHLY, FYNNEI. For the CDR3, the DNA is TGCGCCAGCAGTGCTCGGCGGAACACTGAAGCTTTCTTT. It codes for CASSARRNTEAFF. Using reference TRBV2 and TRBJ1-1 for the parts outside the CDR3, the full variable domain is EPEVTQTPSHQVTQMGQEVILRCVPISNHLYFYWYRQILGQKVEFLVSFYNNEISEKSEIFDDQFSVERPDGSNFTLKIRSTKLEDSAMYFCASSARRNTEAFFGQGTRLTVV.

The chain combines TRBV5-1 with TRBJ2-7; weak D call: TRBD1 (6 bases). The CDR3 runs to 14 residues. The germline V gene has CDR1 SGHRS and CDR2 YFSETQ. V shed 4 bases and J shed 3 bases, with 14 bases lying between them. CDR3 DNA: TGCGCCAGCAGCCCGGGACAAACCCTCTACGAGCAGTACTTC. Its translation: CASSPGQTLYEQYF.

The sample holds many counts of this clonotype. V usage is TRBV20-1 and J usage is TRBJ2-7; 7 nucleotides match TRBD2. V shed 3 bases, J shed 2 bases, and the junction held 7 bases outside the gene matches. Germline CDR1 reads DFQATT; CDR2 reads SNEGSKA (reference sequence). This CDR3 has 14 residues. CDR3 DNA: TGCAGTGCTAGGGAGAGCGGGGCAACCTACGAGCAGTACTTC. Translated: CSARESGATYEQYF.

This clonotype was observed a few times. This chain joins TRBV2 and TRBJ1-1, with a possible D match to TRBD1 (5 bases). Germline CDR1 and CDR2: SNHLY and FYNNEI. CDR3 length: 14 residues. V dropped 5 bases and J dropped 3 bases, with 13 bases sitting between them. This CDR3 reads CASSLRQTYTEAFF. CDR3 coding DNA: TGTGCCAGCAGTTTGAGACAGACTTACACTGAAGCTTTCTTT.

This clonotype has only a few counts. V gene TRBV20-1 combines with J gene TRBJ1-5; a possible D gene is TRBD1 (6 bases). This CDR3 comprises 12 residues. Per the germline V gene, CDR1 is DFQATT and CDR2 is SNEGSKA (reference sequence). Trimming left V 6 bases short and J 10 bases short, with 16 bases between. Here the CDR3 DNA reads TGCAGTGCAAAACAGGGACTAAGCCCCCAGCATTTT. Translating gives CSAKQGLSPQHF.

J is TRBJ1-2 and V is TRBV12-3 or TRBV12-4; D might be TRBD1 (5 bases). The CDR3 spans 12 residues. V was trimmed by 2 bases and J by 7 bases, leaving 8 bases between them. The CDR3 nucleotides are TGTGCCAGCAGTTTACCAGGGACTGGCTACACCTTC. This gives the protein CASSLPGTGYTF.

This clonotype was found a few times. The CDR3 sequence: CASSSARATYEQYF. CDR3 in DNA: TGTGCCAGCAGCTCCGCCCGGGCCACCTACGAGCAGTACTTC. This chain uses TRBV7-9 with TRBJ2-7; unclear D gene. The CDR3 has 14 amino acids. Trimming removed 4 bases at V and 2 bases at J, with 12 bases between. CDR1 is SEHNR, CDR2 FQNEAQ, per germline (reference sequence).

As regards this clonotype: The conserved phenylalanine or tryptophan is not found at the CDR3 terminus, so this likely reflects a read error. The DNA is left out, because the CDR3 cannot be placed on it with certainty; the CDR3 is given as TCRdb lists it. The genes are TRBV5-1 and TRBJ1-3. CDR1 SGHRS and CDR2 YFSETQ come from the germline V gene. The CDR3 length equals 8 residues, ends included. The CDR3 region is CASSLAGL.

This clonotype has a handful of counts. This chain connects TRBV9 to TRBJ1-5; D unresolved. The V gene lost 4 bases and the J gene lost 6 bases, with 11 bases spanning the gap. The CDR3 extends over 13 amino acids. Per germline, CDR1 SGDLS and CDR2 YYNGEE. The CDR3 protein is CASSRSPGQPQHF. The CDR3 coding sequence is TGTGCCAGCAGCCGGTCGCCAGGTCAGCCCCAGCATTTT. Supplemented by reference TRBV9 and TRBJ1-5, the full variable domain reads DSGVTQTPKHLITATGQRVTLRCSPRSGDLSVYWYQQSLDQGLQFLIQYYNGEERAKGNILERFSAQQFPDLHSELNLSSLELGDSALYFCASSRSPGQPQHFGDGTRLSIL.

This clonotype was seen more than once but under ten times. The genes are TRBV6-5 and TRBJ2-5, with D perhaps TRBD1 (5 bases). The CDR3 has 13 residues. The V end was cut by 5 bases, the J end by 0 bases, with 7 bases between. Germline V gene sequence: CDR1 MNHEY, CDR2 SVGAGI. CDR3 sequence reads: CASSDRNQETQYF. CDR3 sequence (DNA): TGTGCCAGCAGTGACAGAAACCAAGAGACCCAGTACTTC.